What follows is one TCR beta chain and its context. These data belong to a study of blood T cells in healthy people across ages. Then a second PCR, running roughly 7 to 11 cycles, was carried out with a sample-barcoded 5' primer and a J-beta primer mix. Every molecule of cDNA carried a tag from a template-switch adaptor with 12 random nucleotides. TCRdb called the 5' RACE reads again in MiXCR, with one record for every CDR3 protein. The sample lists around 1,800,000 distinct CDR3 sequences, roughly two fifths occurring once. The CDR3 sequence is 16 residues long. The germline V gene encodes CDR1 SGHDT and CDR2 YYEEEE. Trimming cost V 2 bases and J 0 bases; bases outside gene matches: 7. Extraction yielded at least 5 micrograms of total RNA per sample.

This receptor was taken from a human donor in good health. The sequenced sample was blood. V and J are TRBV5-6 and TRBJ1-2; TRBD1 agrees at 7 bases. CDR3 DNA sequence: TGTGCCAGCAGCTTAAACCCAGGGACAGCTAACTATGGCTACACCTTC. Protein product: CASSLNPGTANYGYTF.